These 25 T cell receptor beta chains originate from one sample sequenced in a study of tissue T cells after allogeneic stem cell transplantation. Here immunoSEQ multiplex PCR was the method, and the copy in TCRdb shows in-frame clones only, minus some. Among under 6,500 clones listed, 60% to 85% were seen once. Source: blood, taken before transplantation. Every receptor here comes from a man aged 40-75 years who later had graft-versus-host disease after an allogeneic stem cell transplant.

The sample holds a few counts of this clone. The chain combines TRBV27 with TRBJ1-3, with unresolved D. The CDR3 runs to 13 residues. The V gene's germline CDR1 is MNHEY and CDR2 SMNVEV (reference sequence). Deletions cut 6 bases from V and 2 bases from J, with 8 bases between. CDR3: CASRTPTGNTIYF. As DNA, the CDR3 is TGTGCCAGCAGGACCCCTACTGGAAACACCATATATTTT.

The chain employs TRBV5-4 and TRBJ2-1; 10 bases align to TRBD2. Trimming cost V 0 bases and J 7 bases; bases outside gene matches: 7. Germline values: CDR1 SGHNT, CDR2 YYREEE (reference sequence). The CDR3 is 16 residues long. CDR3 sequence (DNA): TGTGCCAGCAGCTTGGCCCCTGGACTAGCGGTAAATGAGCAGTTCTTC. Translation: CASSLAPGLAVNEQFF.

The V and J genes are TRBV29-1 and TRBJ2-3; D unclear. From germline, CDR1 is SQVTM and CDR2 ANQGSEA. The CDR3 length is 13 residues. The V and J ends lost 2 bases and 3 bases respectively, with 9 bases between them. The CDR3 coding sequence is TGCAGCGTTGAACCTGCACAAACAGATACGCAGTATTTT. The encoded protein is CSVEPAQTDTQYF.

The chain is built from TRBV3-1 (or the pseudogene TRBV3-2) and TRBJ2-7; the D gene is possibly TRBD1 (5 bases). CDR1 and CDR2 from the germline V gene are LGHDT and YNNKEL (reference sequence). Trimming stripped 1 base from V and 6 bases from J, with 10 bases between. This CDR3 has 13 residues. CDR3 sequence reads: CASSQGARAEQYF. CDR3 sequence (DNA): TGTGCCAGCAGCCAAGGCGCCAGGGCCGAGCAGTACTTC.

The V call is TRBV19, the J call TRBJ1-2; 8 bases fit TRBD1. Germline V CDR1 and CDR2: LNHDA, SQIVND (reference sequence). The CDR3 has 14 amino acids. Germline trimming cut 6 bases from V and 2 bases from J; bases unmatched to any gene: 5. Here the CDR3 DNA reads TGTGCCAGTAGCCCGACAGGGGACAACTATGGCTACACCTTC. Its translation: CASSPTGDNYGYTF.

The V gene is TRBV13, the J gene TRBJ2-3, with 16 bases aligning to TRBD2. The CDR3 contains 18 residues. After removal of 5 bases from V and 5 bases from J, the junction contained 10 bases not matched to a gene. In germline, CDR1 is PRHDT, CDR2 FYEKMQ (reference sequence). CDR3 residues: CASSGPPGLAGGGDTQYF. The CDR3 bases are TGTGCCAGCAGCGGCCCACCGGGACTAGCGGGGGGGGGAGATACGCAGTATTTT.

The chain combines TRBV3-1 (or the pseudogene TRBV3-2) with TRBJ1-1; maybe TRBD1 (6 bases). The germline V and J ends were trimmed by 6 bases and 1 base, with 12 bases remaining between them. Germline lookup yields CDR1 LGHDT and CDR2 YNNKEL (reference sequence). The CDR3 spans 14 residues. CDR3 nucleotides: TGTGCCAGCAGAGAGGGGGTGGGGAACACTGAAGCTTTCTTT. Translated, it gives CASREGVGNTEAFF.

This clone was picked up one time. This chain links TRBV9 with TRBJ2-2; D uncertain. In germline, CDR1 is SGDLS, CDR2 YYNGEE. V dropped 0 bases and J dropped 1 base, with 4 bases sitting between them. This CDR3 contains 14 residues. In nucleotides, the CDR3 is TGTGCCAGCAGCGTAGCTAAGAACACCGGGGAGCTGTTTTTT. It yields the protein CASSVAKNTGELFF.

A remark on this clone: One junction end does not reproduce the germline sequence, and a read error may be involved. V gene TRBV6-1 combines with J gene TRBJ1-3; 9 nucleotides agree with TRBD1. In germline, CDR1 is MNHNS, CDR2 SASEGT. CDR3 length equals 17 residues. The CDR3 is CASREEQGAGTGNTIYF. CDR3 nucleotides: TGTGCCAGCAGAGAAGAACAGGGGGCAGGGACGGGAAACACCATATATTTT.

Regarding this clone: The germline gene is not matched at one end of the junction; a read error may be the cause. The CDR3 loop reads CASSLGGIYEQCF. The CDR3 DNA follows: TGTGCCAGCAGCTTAGGGGGAATCTACGAGCAGTGCTTC. The chain uses TRBV11-2 and TRBJ2-7; D uncertain. Germline V gene sequence: CDR1 SGHAT, CDR2 FQNNGV. There are 13 residues in the CDR3. Supplemented by reference TRBV11-2 and TRBJ2-7, the full variable domain reads EAGVAQSPRYKIIEKRQSVAFWCNPISGHATLYWYQQILGQGPKLLIQFQNNGVVDDSQLPKDRFSAERLKGVDSTLKIQPAKLEDSAVYLCASSLGGIYEQCFGPGTRLTVT.

The chain carries TRBV5-4 and TRBJ2-3; D ambiguous. Germline CDR1 SGHNT, CDR2 YYREEE (reference sequence). This CDR3 contains 17 residues. V lost 1 base, J lost 0 bases, and 15 bases lay in between. CDR3: CASSLYLGWASTDTQYF. The CDR3 DNA is TGTGCCAGCAGCTTGTATTTGGGGTGGGCTAGCACAGATACGCAGTATTTT.

The chain carries TRBV7-3 and TRBJ1-2; D is unresolved. The germline V and J ends were trimmed by 5 bases and 1 base, with 11 bases remaining between them. Germline V gene data show CDR1 as SGHTA and CDR2 as FQGTGA. The CDR3 has 14 residues. CDR3 sequence reads: CASSKDGGNYGYTF. The CDR3 DNA sequence: TGTGCCAGCAGCAAGGACGGCGGTAACTATGGCTACACCTTC. The full variable domain, in which reference TRBV7-3 and TRBJ1-2 provide the parts outside the CDR3, is GAGVSQTPSNKVTEKGKYVELRCDPISGHTALYWYRQSLGQGPEFLIYFQGTGAADDSGLPNDRFFAVRPEGSVSTLKIQRTERGDSAVYLCASSKDGGNYGYTFGSGTRLTVV.

The chain carries TRBV2 and TRBJ2-1; 7 bases are shared with TRBD1. This CDR3 region has 13 residues. The germline CDR1 and CDR2 sequences are SNHLY and FYNNEI. J was trimmed by 3 bases and V by 10 bases; bases with no gene match: 6. The CDR3 bases are TGTGCCACCACCCGGGACAGCTACAATGAGCAGTTCTTC. Encoded protein: CATTRDSYNEQFF.

The J gene is TRBJ1-1, the V gene TRBV6-5; 8 nucleotides agree with TRBD1. Per germline, CDR1 MNHEY and CDR2 SVGAGI. V gave up 2 bases and J gave up 0 bases; unmatched junction bases: 5. The CDR3 has 16 residues. The CDR3 loop is CASSYRQGRLNTEAFF. CDR3 bases: TGTGCCAGCAGTTACCGACAGGGGAGGTTGAACACTGAAGCTTTCTTT.

The V gene is TRBV3-1 (or the pseudogene TRBV3-2), the J gene TRBJ1-1; D is unresolved. Between the trimmed V and J ends, which lost 0 bases and 3 bases, there was a span of 2 bases. This CDR3 has 12 residues. Germline-derived CDR1 and CDR2 are LGHDT and YNNKEL (reference sequence). The DNA of the CDR3 is TGTGCCAGCAGCCAAGAGGACACTGAAGCTTTCTTT. Protein product: CASSQEDTEAFF.

The chain couples TRBV7-2 to TRBJ2-3, with 9 bases matching TRBD2. The CDR3 runs 14 residues. Germline V gene data show CDR1 as SGHTA and CDR2 as FQGNSA. The junction had 4 bases not matched to a gene; V was cut back by 5 bases and J by 4 bases. CDR3 sequence (DNA): TGTGCCAGCAGCCTCGGGACTAGCCCAGATACGCAGTATTTT. Amino acids: CASSLGTSPDTQYF.

The chain employs TRBV11-2 and TRBJ1-1; D unclear. The CDR3 is 14 amino acids. In germline, CDR1 is SGHAT, CDR2 FQNNGV. Between the trimmed V and J ends, which lost 5 bases and 13 bases, there was a span of 23 bases. The CDR3 nucleotides read TGTGCCAGCAGCCCAACATTCACGGCCCCGGATGGTTTCTTT. As protein: CASSPTFTAPDGFF. The entire variable domain, with the rest obtained from reference TRBV11-2 and TRBJ1-1, is as follows: EAGVAQSPRYKIIEKRQSVAFWCNPISGHATLYWYQQILGQGPKLLIQFQNNGVVDDSQLPKDRFSAERLKGVDSTLKIQPAKLEDSAVYLCASSPTFTAPDGFFGQGTRLTVV.

This clone was counted only a few times. The rearrangement uses TRBV6-5 and TRBJ1-5; D remains ambiguous. CDR3 length: 14 residues. CDR1 and CDR2 (germline): MNHEY, SVGAGI. Trimming took 7 bases from V and 5 from J, leaving 15 bases between them. The CDR3 region has the DNA TGTGCCAGCATCGCAGGTAGCGGTTATCAGCCCCAGCATTTT. This gives the protein CASIAGSGYQPQHF.

The chain uses TRBV6-1 and TRBJ2-6, with 8 bases fitting TRBD1. This CDR3 is 17 amino acids long. In germline, CDR1 is MNHNS, CDR2 SASEGT. The ends lost 2 bases at V and 0 bases at J; junction bases unmatched: 3. As DNA, the CDR3 is TGTGCCAGCAGTGAATTAGGACAGGGCTCTGGGGCCAACGTCCTGACTTTC. Translation: CASSELGQGSGANVLTF.

This chain uses TRBV3-1 (or the pseudogene TRBV3-2) with TRBJ1-2, with D tentatively TRBD1 (6 bases). Germline V CDR1 and CDR2: LGHDT, YNNKEL (reference sequence). The length of the CDR3 is 14 residues. V was cut by 8 bases and J by 6 bases, with 19 bases left in between. CDR3 nucleotides: TGTGCCAGCCAACTTTTATCAGGGGAGGATGGCTACACCTTC. This sequence encodes CASQLLSGEDGYTF.

This chain links TRBV6-5 with TRBJ1-1, with D maybe TRBD1 (5 bases). This CDR3 is 14 amino acids long. The ends were cut back, 7 bases at V and 1 base at J, with 13 bases in the middle. Looked up from germline, CDR1 is MNHEY and CDR2 is SVGAGI. The CDR3 nucleotides read TGTGCCAGCACCGGGGGGGGACGGAACACTGAAGCTTTCTTT. Protein: CASTGGGRNTEAFF.

J is TRBJ2-7 and V is TRBV10-3; 11 bases agree with TRBD2. The CDR3 spans 14 residues. Losses at the gene ends were 6 bases for V and 3 bases for J; bases not matched to a gene: 4. Germline V lookup: CDR1 ENHRY, CDR2 SYGVKD. CDR3 coding DNA: TGTGCCATCAGGACTAGCGGGGCTAACTACGAGCAGTACTTC. Its protein is CAIRTSGANYEQYF.

J is TRBJ1-1 and V is TRBV9, with 8 nucleotides matching TRBD1. CDR3 length equals 15 residues. Germline V CDR1 and CDR2: SGDLS, YYNGEE. Trimming removed 2 bases from V and 0 bases from J; junction bases left unmatched: 3. CDR3 protein: CASSVNRGMNTEAFF. The CDR3 DNA is TGTGCCAGCAGCGTGAACAGGGGGATGAACACTGAAGCTTTCTTT.

The chain has TRBV7-9 and TRBJ2-3; 12 nucleotides align to TRBD2. The CDR3 is made up of 18 amino acids. With 5 bases clipped from V and 4 bases from J, the junction kept 13 bases outside the gene matches. Per the germline V gene, CDR1 is SEHNR and CDR2 is FQNEAQ (reference sequence). CDR3 sequence (DNA): TGTGCCAGCAGCCAACTAGCGGGGGGACCCGAGGACGCAGATACGCAGTATTTT. Its translation: CASSQLAGGPEDADTQYF. Full variable domain (rest looked up from reference TRBV7-9 and TRBJ2-3): DTGVSQNPRHKITKRGQNVTFRCDPISEHNRLYWYRQTLGQGPEFLTYFQNEAQLEKSRLLSDRFSAERPKGSFSTLEIQRTEQGDSAMYLCASSQLAGGPEDADTQYFGPGTRLTVL.

This clone is judged large. The V and J genes are TRBV18 and TRBJ2-2; either TRBD1 or TRBD2 may supply D (5 bases each). The V end was cut by 1 base, the J end by 5 bases, with 11 bases between. The CDR3 has 15 amino acids. Germline V gene sequence: CDR1 KGHSH, CDR2 LQKENI. The CDR3 region is CASSPRDDTTGELFF. CDR3 nucleotide sequence: TGTGCCAGCTCACCACGGGACGACACAACCGGGGAGCTGTTTTTT.